This TCR beta chain was recovered during a study of blood T cell repertoires in COVID-19. About the study: Samples came from the United States, Italy and Spain, spanning acute and convalescent COVID-19. T cells, B-cell-depleted T cells, or PBMCs provided the cDNA or gDNA that served as material.

How the authors handled the data: By means of reference gene primer amplification, nucleated cell counts were estimated. The table came from immunoSEQ multiplex PCR; TCRdb's copy has only in-frame clones and leaves some out. V and J calls and clone size are given by that table; D and trimming were obtained from the DNA. This sample has just over 35,000 clones, with approximately 90% found just once. The ends were cut back, 4 bases at V and 5 bases at J, with 9 bases in the middle. CDR1 WNHNN and CDR2 SYGVQD come from the germline V gene (reference sequence). The CDR3 sequence is 13 residues long. The sequencing input was peripheral blood. The V and J genes are TRBV10-1 and TRBJ2-1; TRBD1 might be the D (5 bases). This clonotype originated in a human donor in a cohort sampled during active COVID-19. In DNA, the CDR3 is TGCGCCAGCAGTGCGACAGTCGACAATGAGCAGTTCTTC. Its translation is CASSATVDNEQFF.